The rows below give T cell receptor beta chains drawn from one sample of a study of T cells in localized non-small cell lung cancer. Profiling relied on immunoSEQ multiplex PCR, and the TCRdb table lists in-frame clones only, not all of them. The sample lists 1,500 or so clones; 19% were seen once. Sequences were derived from lung tumor tissue, sampled before any cancer treatment. Receptor source: a woman aged 40-69 years with stage I lung adenocarcinoma. CDR3s include the opening cysteine and the closing phenylalanine or tryptophan. A D gene is named only where the DNA matches it firmly. The size entry is marked missing in some rows and otherwise reads once, few, many or a size class.

clone size,J gene,D gene,V gene,CDR3 DNA,CDR3 protein
NA,TRBJ2-7,NA,TRBV6-8,TGTGCCAGCAGATACACTGGGGCGTACGAGCAGTACTTC,CASRYTGAYEQYF
few,TRBJ1-2,NA,TRBV19,TGTGCCAGTAGTATGGGTAGTAACTATGGCTACACCTTC,CASSMGSNYGYTF
few,TRBJ1-1,NA,TRBV29-1,TGCAGCGTTGAAGATCCGAAGAACACTGAAGCTTTCTTT,CSVEDPKNTEAFF
NA,TRBJ1-5,NA,TRBV10-3,TGTGCCATCAGTGAGTCTCCGGGTAGGCATCAGCCCCAGCATTTT,CAISESPGRHQPQHF
NA,TRBJ1-1,NA,TRBV7-2,TGTGCCAGCAGCTCCAGGGAGGGCACTGAAGCTTTCTTT,CASSSREGTEAFF
NA,TRBJ2-6,NA,TRBV29-1,TGCAGCGTTGAAGGGTATTCTGGGGCCAACGTCCTGACTTTC,CSVEGYSGANVLTF
NA,TRBJ1-5,TRBD1,TRBV19,TGTGCCAGTAGTATGAGACAGGGGGCGGCCTTACTCCAGCCCCAGCATTTT,CASSMRQGAALLQPQHF
NA,TRBJ2-7,NA,TRBV6-8,TGTGCCAGCAGTTACTGGCAGGGCCACTACGAGCAGTACTTC,CASSYWQGHYEQYF
few,TRBJ1-2,NA,TRBV6-1,TGTGCCAGCAGTGAAGGACAGCCACTCTATGGCTACACCTTC,CASSEGQPLYGYTF
few,TRBJ2-5,NA,TRBV30,TGTGCCTGGGGGGTGGGAGAGACCCAGTACTTC,CAWGVGETQYF
few,TRBJ1-2,NA,TRBV6-8,TGTGCCAGCAGAGAAGGGAGGAACTATGGCTACACCTTC,CASREGRNYGYTF
NA,TRBJ1-1,TRBD1,TRBV5-1,TGCGCCAGCAGCTCGACAGGGGGGCAAACTGAAGCTTTCTTT,CASSSTGGQTEAFF
few,TRBJ2-3,NA,TRBV6-8,TGTGCCAGCAGTACAACAGGGATGTACACAGATACGCAGTATTTT,CASSTTGMYTDTQYF
once,TRBJ2-7,NA,TRBV30,TGTGCCTGGAGGCAGGATTCCTACGAGCAGTACTTC,CAWRQDSYEQYF
NA,TRBJ1-1,NA,TRBV5-1,TGCGCCAGCAGCCCAGCGACAGGGAACACTGAAGCTTTCTTT,CASSPATGNTEAFF
NA,TRBJ1-2,NA,TRBV10-2,TGCGCGCGGGGGGTGGAGGGGTATGGCTACACCTTC,CARGVEGYGYTF
NA,TRBJ1-2,NA,TRBV30,TGTGCCTGGAGTTCCAGGGGTGACTATGGCTACACCTTC,CAWSSRGDYGYTF
medium-sized,TRBJ2-1,TRBD2,TRBV11-3,TGTGCCAGCAGCTTGGGTCTAGCGGGGGGATATGAGCAGTTCTTC,CASSLGLAGGYEQFF
NA,TRBJ2-1,TRBD2,TRBV10-2,TGCGCCAGCAGTGGTCTAGCGGGGGGCTATGAGCAGTTCTTC,CASSGLAGGYEQFF
few,TRBJ1-5,TRBD1,TRBV6-8,TGTGCCAGCAGCCCGACAGGGAGCAATCAGCCCCAGCATTTT,CASSPTGSNQPQHF
medium-sized,TRBJ1-1,NA,TRBV11-3,TGTGCCAGCAGCAGCAGGGTGCCTCCTTCTGAAGCTTTCTTT,CASSSRVPPSEAFF
NA,TRBJ1-1,NA,TRBV10-2,TGCGCCAGCAGTGCCGGGCGCTCGGGAACTGAAGCTTTCTTT,CASSAGRSGTEAFF
NA,TRBJ1-2,NA,TRBV2,TGTGCCAGCAGTGAAGCGGTCTTAGGTGGCTACACCTTC,CASSEAVLGGYTF
NA,TRBJ1-4,TRBD1,TRBV5-1,TGCGCCAGCAGCCTCAATATTAACAGGGGACCGGCTAATGAAAAACTGTTTTTT,CASSLNINRGPANEKLFF
NA,TRBJ1-1,NA,TRBV11-3,TGTGCCAGCAGCTTGGAGGGGGTAGGGAGGAACACTGAAGCTTTCTTT,CASSLEGVGRNTEAFF